This TCR beta chain came from a study of CD8 T cells in ankylosing spondylitis. A quantitative 5'-RACE method, one with molecular barcodes, was used to make TCR beta libraries. TCRdb redid the calling of the 5' RACE reads with MiXCR, one entry per CDR3 protein. Of 250,000 to 350,000 distinct CDR3 sequences listed, roughly 20% are singletons. This CDR3 has 12 residues. The ends lost 6 bases at V and 5 bases at J; junction bases unmatched: 5. Germline CDR1 is DFQATT and CDR2 is SNEGSKA (reference sequence). Study-wide results and limits: A CD8+ phenotype characterized the disease-linked clones, which were relatively rare in peripheral blood. According to the report, clones linked to the disease were significantly enriched in matched synovial fluid samples taken from ankylosing spondylitis patients. Characteristic, it appeared, of ankylosing spondylitis blood was a TCR beta motif of several highly homologous variants.

This clonotype was detected ten times or more. Its antigen is unidentified. This TCR derives from a female donor with ankylosing spondylitis or in good health (not recorded which). The specimen sequenced was blood, either unsorted or a sorted T cell fraction (not recorded which). The chain carries TRBV20-1 and TRBJ2-5; 8 bases map to TRBD2. The CDR3 here is CSALAGGETQYF. The CDR3 bases are TGCAGTGCCCTGGCGGGGGGTGAGACCCAGTACTTC.